Below, 28 T cell receptor beta chains from the same sample are listed, as sequenced in a study of lung T cells in sarcoidosis with Löfgren's syndrome (dated by TCRdb to 2016 to 2017). Sequencing instrument: Illumina MiSeq. TCRdb reworked the public reads: Q25 trimming with fastp, MiXCR clone assembly, productive beta chains retained. CDR3 protein sequences are deduplicated, and each keeps its most common genes and DNA. The sample data list some 19,000 distinct CDR3 sequences, and 21% of these were observed just once. The ten most abundant clones make up about 0.71% of the sample. The sequenced material came from CD4+ T cells from bronchoalveolar lavage. The receptors here all came from a human donor with sarcoidosis (Löfgren's syndrome or another form), or a control subject (not recorded which).

The rearrangement uses TRBV10-3 and TRBJ2-2; D is unresolved. The CDR3 is 11 amino acids. V gave up 10 bases and J gave up 7 bases, with 10 bases separating them. Germline values: CDR1 ENHRY, CDR2 SYGVKD. CDR3 coding DNA: TGTGCCACAAGTCCGGTCGGGGAGCTGTTTTTT. This encodes CATSPVGELFF.

At least ten counts were recorded for this clonotype. The genes are TRBV7-3 and TRBJ2-5; D unclear. Looked up from germline, CDR1 is SGHTA and CDR2 is FQGTGA. Between the trimmed V and J ends, which lost 9 bases and 3 bases, there was a span of 17 bases. The CDR3 consists of 14 residues. Here the CDR3 reads CASPPLGAKETQYF. The DNA of the CDR3 is TGTGCCAGTCCTCCCTTGGGTGCTAAAGAGACCCAGTACTTC. Supplemented by reference TRBV7-3 and TRBJ2-5, the full variable domain reads GAGVSQTPSNKVTEKGKYVELRCDPISGHTALYWYRQSLGQGPEFLIYFQGTGAADDSGLPNDRFFAVRPEGSVSTLKIQRTERGDSAVYLCASPPLGAKETQYFGPGTRLLVL.

With respect to this clonotype: With a much larger clone just one base away, this may be a read error. This chain joins TRBV4-2 and TRBJ1-2, with TRBD1 as a possible D gene (6 bases). The CDR3 length is 14 residues. Germline CDR1 and CDR2: LGHNA and YNFKEQ. Trimming took off 8 bases at V and 4 bases at J, with 17 bases between the two ends. The CDR3 spells CASGPSDRSYGYTF. Written as DNA, the CDR3 is TGTGCCAGCGGCCCCAGTGACAGGTCCTATGGCTACACCTTC.

In its sample, this clonotype is medium-sized. Here the CDR3 reads CASSYSVQGGQPQHF. CDR3 sequence (DNA): TGTGCCAGCAGTTACTCGGTGCAGGGGGGACAGCCCCAGCATTTT. This chain links TRBV6-2 or TRBV6-3 with TRBJ1-5, with TRBD1 matching over 7 bases. Looked up from germline, CDR1 is MNHEY and CDR2 is SVGEGT. With 0 bases clipped from V and 7 bases from J, the junction kept 6 bases outside the gene matches. CDR3 length equals 15 residues.

In this sample, this clonotype turned up once. The conserved closing phenylalanine or tryptophan is absent in this CDR3, likely reflecting a read error. The rearrangement uses TRBV29-1 and TRBJ2-7; TRBD2 is a possible D gene (5 bases). The CDR3 totals 13 residues. Germline values: CDR1 SQVTM, CDR2 ANQGSEA. Deletions cut 7 bases from V and 1 base from J, with 14 bases between. CDR3 coding DNA: TGCAGCGCCACCGGCGGGTCATCCTACGAGCAGTACCTC. It encodes CSATGGSSYEQYL.

The sample holds a few counts of this clonotype. Lacking the conserved final phenylalanine or tryptophan, this CDR3 likely reflects a read error. CDR3 residues: CASSLANQPQHL. The DNA for the CDR3 is TGTGCCAGCAGCTTAGCAAATCAGCCCCAGCATCTT. The chain couples TRBV7-2 to TRBJ1-5; D is unclear. The CDR3 runs to 12 residues. In germline, CDR1 is SGHTA, CDR2 FQGNSA. V was cut by 0 bases and J by 4 bases, with 1 base left in between.

Notes on this clonotype: At one of its ends the junction is not consistent with the germline gene, which may arise from a read error. The J gene is TRBJ1-1, the V gene TRBV29-1; D ambiguous. The CDR3 has 13 residues. CDR1 and CDR2 from the germline V gene are SQVTM and ANQGSEA. CDR3 nucleotides: TGCAGCGTTGAAGATTATCGGAACACTGAAGCTCTCTTT. Its translation is CSVEDYRNTEALF.

By sample fraction, this clonotype is medium-sized. This chain connects TRBV25-1 to TRBJ1-1, with D hard to call. The CDR3 sequence is 12 residues long. In germline, CDR1 is MGHDK, CDR2 SYGVNS. V dropped 3 bases and J dropped 7 bases, with 9 bases sitting between them. The CDR3 spells CASSEGGDEAFF. The CDR3 coding sequence is TGTGCCAGCAGTGAGGGCGGGGATGAAGCTTTCTTT. The full variable domain, completed using reference TRBV25-1 and TRBJ1-1, is EADIYQTPRYLVIGTGKKITLECSQTMGHDKMYWYQQDPGMELHLIHYSYGVNSTEKGDLSSESTVSRIRTEHFPLTLESARPSHTSQYLCASSEGGDEAFFGQGTRLTVV.

This clonotype was seen more than once but under ten times. The chain has TRBV5-1 and TRBJ2-7, with 7 bases fitting TRBD1. Germline CDR1 is SGHRS and CDR2 is YFSETQ. The CDR3 sequence is 13 residues long. After removal of 3 bases from V and 5 bases from J, the junction contained 5 bases not matched to a gene. CDR3 DNA sequence: TGCGCCAGCAGCTCTGGACAGGTTAACGAGCAGTACTTC. It encodes CASSSGQVNEQYF.

This clonotype was picked up many times. CDR3 residues: CASSPQLAGGHNEQFF. DNA for the CDR3: TGTGCCAGCAGCCCTCAACTAGCGGGAGGTCACAATGAGCAGTTCTTC. This chain joins TRBV3-1 and TRBJ2-1; TRBD2 aligns across 12 bases. This CDR3 has 16 residues. CDR1 and CDR2 (germline): LGHDT, YNNKEL (reference sequence). The V and J ends lost 4 bases and 5 bases, in that order; junction bases with no gene match: 6.

This clonotype was recorded at least ten times. V is TRBV3-1 and J is TRBJ2-1; D is undetermined. CDR1 is LGHDT, CDR2 YNNKEL, per germline (reference sequence). This CDR3 contains 12 residues. Trimming took off 1 base at V and 8 bases at J, with 6 bases between the two ends. CDR3 residues: CASSQAWDEQFF. Written as DNA, the CDR3 is TGTGCCAGCAGCCAAGCGTGGGATGAGCAGTTCTTC.

This clonotype was detected a few times. The chain joins TRBV5-4 to TRBJ1-4; TRBD1 matches at 10 bases. The V segment lost 3 bases and the J segment 7 bases; nucleotides outside the gene matches: 3. The CDR3 is 14 residues long. Germline assignment: CDR1 SGHNT and CDR2 YYREEE (reference sequence). CDR3 coding DNA: TGTGCCAGCAGCTCCTGGACAGGGGGTGAAAAACTGTTTTTT. It codes for CASSSWTGGEKLFF. Drawing the rest from reference TRBV5-4 and TRBJ1-4, the complete variable domain is ETGVTQSPTHLIKTRGQQVTLRCSSQSGHNTVSWYQQALGQGPQFIFQYYREEENGRGNFPPRFSGLQFPNYSSELNVNALELDDSALYLCASSSWTGGEKLFFGSGTQLSVL.

This rearrangement joins TRBV29-1 to TRBJ1-2; 10 bases match TRBD1. The CDR3 runs 13 residues. Germline V gene data show CDR1 as SQVTM and CDR2 as ANQGSEA. V lost 6 bases and J lost 0; bases outside the gene matches: 1. The CDR3 region has the DNA TGCAGCGTGACAGGGGGCTCTAACTATGGCTACACCTTC. Amino acids: CSVTGGSNYGYTF.

Relative to its sample, this clonotype is medium-sized. The rearrangement links TRBV28 to TRBJ2-3; tentatively, D is TRBD2 (5 bases). Germline V CDR1 and CDR2: MDHEN, SYDVKM. The V end was cut by 2 bases, the J end by 4 bases, with 10 bases between. This CDR3 contains 14 residues. CDR3 nucleotides: TGTGCCAGCAGTTTAGTGGGAGTAGCAGATACGCAGTATTTT. Protein sequence: CASSLVGVADTQYF.

This clonotype appeared many times. This rearrangement joins TRBV11-3 to TRBJ2-1, with TRBD2 identical over 9 bases. The CDR3 covers 16 residues. Germline assignment: CDR1 SGHNT and CDR2 YENEEA. The V and J ends lost 3 bases and 0 bases, in that order; junction bases with no gene match: 3. Written as DNA, the CDR3 is TGTGCCAGCAGCTTGCTAGCGGGGAGCTCCTACAATGAGCAGTTCTTC. The encoded protein is CASSLLAGSSYNEQFF. Combining the CDR3 with reference TRBV11-3 and TRBJ2-1 gives the whole variable domain EAGVVQSPRYKIIEKKQPVAFWCNPISGHNTLYWYLQNLGQGPELLIRYENEEAVDDSQLPKDRFSAERLKGVDSTLKIQPAELGDSAVYLCASSLLAGSSYNEQFFGPGTRLTVL.

This clonotype has a count of ten or more. The chain is built from TRBV7-2 and TRBJ1-2; D not certain. The CDR3 totals 17 residues. The germline gives CDR1 SGHTA, CDR2 FQGNSA. With 4 bases removed from V and 5 bases from J, the gap between germline ends came to 23 bases. CDR3 region: CASSSNRPYIGEYGYTF. CDR3 nucleotide sequence: TGTGCCAGCAGCTCGAATCGGCCCTACATCGGAGAATATGGCTACACCTTC.

This chain's CDR3 is CASRPGTSSTDTQYF. CDR3 sequence (DNA): TGCGCCAGCAGGCCCGGGACTAGCAGCACAGATACGCAGTATTTT. The rearrangement links TRBV5-1 to TRBJ2-3; 9 nucleotides align to TRBD2. J was trimmed by 0 bases and V by 5 bases; bases with no gene match: 4. CDR1 is SGHRS and CDR2 is YFSETQ in the germline V gene. The CDR3 is 15 amino acids.

This clonotype was counted many times. This chain links TRBV7-2 with TRBJ2-1, with 7 nucleotides matching TRBD2. The CDR3 contains 19 residues. Germline values: CDR1 SGHTA, CDR2 FQGNSA. V lost 2 bases, J lost 0 bases, and 13 bases stayed unmatched. Here the CDR3 DNA reads TGTGCCAGCAGCTTACCCAGTAGGCAGCGGGGCGACTCCTACAATGAGCAGTTCTTC. Its protein is CASSLPSRQRGDSYNEQFF.

The chain employs TRBV4-1 and TRBJ1-2; weak D call: TRBD1 (5 bases). This CDR3 spans 13 amino acids. Germline V gives CDR1 MGHRA, CDR2 YSYEKL. Trimming cost V 0 bases and J 4 bases, with 6 bases left between them. CDR3 sequence reads: CASSQDGGYGYTF. In nucleotides, the CDR3 is TGCGCCAGCAGCCAAGACGGGGGCTATGGCTACACCTTC.

This clonotype was counted at least ten times. The chain recombines TRBV7-2 with TRBJ2-5; D is possibly TRBD2 (7 bases). V lost 5 bases and J lost 4, with 14 bases in between. CDR1 and CDR2 from the germline V gene are SGHTA and FQGNSA. This CDR3 is 14 amino acids long. The CDR3 DNA sequence: TGTGCCAGCAGCGGAGGGGGGGCGCCAGAGACCCAGTACTTC. This encodes CASSGGGAPETQYF.

This clonotype was detected only a few times. The chain recombines TRBV7-3 with TRBJ2-5; weak D call: TRBD2 (5 bases). V lost 5 bases and J lost 5, with 15 bases in between. This CDR3 comprises 14 residues. Germline CDR1 is SGHTA and CDR2 is FQGTGA. The CDR3 here is CASSARGAGETQYF. In DNA, the CDR3 is TGTGCCAGCAGCGCGCGCGGCGCGGGTGAGACCCAGTACTTC. Full variable domain (missing parts from reference TRBV7-3 and TRBJ2-5): GAGVSQTPSNKVTEKGKYVELRCDPISGHTALYWYRQSLGQGPEFLIYFQGTGAADDSGLPNDRFFAVRPEGSVSTLKIQRTERGDSAVYLCASSARGAGETQYFGPGTRLLVL.

This clonotype is classed as medium-sized. The chain recombines TRBV6-1 with TRBJ2-1; no firm D call. Germline values: CDR1 MNHNS, CDR2 SASEGT. The CDR3 is 12 residues long. The V end lost 5 bases, the J end lost 8 bases, and 10 bases lay between the germline ends. The DNA of the CDR3 is TGTGCCAGCAGTCCGCGGCGCCATGAGCAGTTCTTC. Protein: CASSPRRHEQFF.

This clonotype is medium-sized (0.01 to 0.1%) in the sample. V usage is TRBV28 and J usage is TRBJ1-3; the D is unclear. The CDR3 is made up of 15 amino acids. V was clipped by 6 bases and J by 0 bases, with 12 bases between them. Germline values: CDR1 MDHEN, CDR2 SYDVKM. CDR3 loop: CASSPLIGSGNTIYF. In nucleotides, the CDR3 is TGTGCCAGCAGCCCTCTGATAGGCTCTGGAAACACCATATATTTT.

The table lists this clonotype with a count of one. Mismatch with germline at one junction end may stem from a read error. The rearrangement joins TRBV5-6 to TRBJ2-1, with D perhaps assigned TRBD1 or TRBD2 (5 bases each). Germline assignment: CDR1 SGHDT and CDR2 YYEEEE. The CDR3 has 12 amino acids. The CDR3: CAGSFRDLEQFF. In DNA, the CDR3 is TGTGCCGGCAGTTTCCGGGACCTCGAGCAGTTCTTC. Together with reference TRBV5-6 and TRBJ2-1, the CDR3 gives the full variable domain: DAGVTQSPTHLIKTRGQQVTLRCSPKSGHDTVSWYQQALGQGPQFIFQYYEEEERQRGNFPDRFSGHQFPNYSSELNVNALLLGDSALYLCAGSFRDLEQFFGPGTRLTVL.

By share of the sample, this clonotype is medium-sized. This CDR3 reads CASSYKDRDFYEQYF. For the CDR3, the DNA is TGTGCCAGCAGTTACAAGGACAGGGATTTCTACGAGCAGTACTTC. This chain links TRBV6-2 or TRBV6-3 with TRBJ2-7; 8 nucleotides align to TRBD1. This CDR3 region has 15 residues. Germline V gene data show CDR1 as MNHEY and CDR2 as SVGEGT. V lost 2 bases to trimming and J lost 3 bases; unmatched junction nucleotides: 6.

Details on this clonotype: This clone may be a read error of a much larger clone one base away. V gene TRBV7-6 combines with J gene TRBJ2-2; 14 bases fit TRBD2. There are 14 residues in the CDR3. The V gene's germline CDR1 is SGHVS and CDR2 FNYEAQ. Written as DNA, the CDR3 is TGTGCCAGCAGCTTAGGACTAGCGGGAGGGGAGCCGTTTTTT. This gives the protein CASSLGLAGGEPFF.

With regard to this clonotype: Being one base from a much bigger clone, this may be a read error. V is TRBV20-1 and J is TRBJ2-1, with TRBD2 identical over 13 bases. Per the germline V gene, CDR1 is DFQATT and CDR2 is SNEGSKA (reference sequence). The length of the CDR3 is 14 residues. The CDR3 bases are TGCAGTGCTAGGCCGGGACTAGCGGGAAATGAGAAGTTCTTC. Amino acid sequence: CSARPGLAGNEKFF.

The chain carries TRBV20-1 and TRBJ2-7; D is uncertain. V gave up 6 bases and J gave up 5 bases, with 26 bases separating them. The CDR3 length is 16 residues. The germline V gene encodes CDR1 DFQATT and CDR2 SNEGSKA (reference sequence). Here the CDR3 reads CSAVPTYRRSRNEQYF. As DNA, the CDR3 is TGCAGTGCGGTACCGACTTACCGGAGATCGAGGAACGAGCAGTACTTC.